The 28 T cell receptor beta chains reported below all come from one sample, sequenced in a study of blood T cell repertoires in COVID-19. Libraries were prepared by immunoSEQ multiplex PCR; TCRdb keeps only in-frame clonotypes and omits some of them. The sample lists approximately 96,000 clones, roughly 88% occurring once. The sequenced sample was peripheral blood. The receptors stem from a woman older than 75 with acute or convalescent COVID-19.

The V and J genes are TRBV12-3 or TRBV12-4 and TRBJ1-2; tentative D call: TRBD1 (6 bases). The CDR3 spans 13 residues. V lost 5 bases and J 8 bases, leaving 15 bases between the germline ends. The CDR3 sequence is CASSLRGGEGYTF. In DNA form, the CDR3 reads TGTGCCAGCAGTCTAAGGGGGGGAGAAGGCTACACCTTC.

This clone was counted a single time. The chain links TRBV6-4 to TRBJ2-1, with D hard to call. The CDR3 loop spans 13 amino acids. Trimming cost V 0 bases and J 6 bases, with 6 bases left between them. Germline V gene sequence: CDR1 MRHNA, CDR2 SNTAGT. Written as DNA, the CDR3 is TGTGCCAGCAGTGACTCATCCGGCAATGAGCAGTTCTTC. Protein: CASSDSSGNEQFF.

This chain uses TRBV11-1 with TRBJ2-7; 11 positions match TRBD2. J lost 0 bases, V lost 0 bases, and 1 base had no gene match. Germline loops: CDR1 SGHAT, CDR2 FQDESV (reference sequence). This CDR3 region has 16 residues. Here the CDR3 DNA reads TGTGCCAGCAGCTTAGCTGGGACTAGCGGCTCCTACGAGCAGTACTTC. This gives the protein CASSLAGTSGSYEQYF.

This clone was detected only a few times. This rearrangement joins TRBV6-2 or TRBV6-3 to TRBJ2-7; TRBD2 agrees at 9 bases. Germline assignment: CDR1 MNHEY and CDR2 SVGEGT. This CDR3 contains 21 residues. V lost 3 bases to trimming and J lost 10 bases; unmatched junction nucleotides: 31. For the CDR3, the DNA is TGTGCCAGCAGTTATATTTTCGAGGCATGGATGAAGGAGCGGGAGGCCATGCCACAGTACTTC. Translated: CASSYIFEAWMKEREAMPQYF.

J is TRBJ1-1 and V is TRBV7-2; D perhaps matches TRBD1 (6 bases). The V gene lost 2 bases and the J gene lost 4 bases, with 11 bases spanning the gap. This CDR3 is 14 amino acids long. CDR1 and CDR2 from the germline V gene are SGHTA and FQGNSA. In nucleotides, the CDR3 is TGTGCCAGCAGCTTATTTGGGGGCGGCACTGAAGCTTTCTTT. Translated: CASSLFGGGTEAFF.

J is TRBJ1-2 and V is TRBV6-5; TRBD1 might be the D (5 bases). The V gene lost 0 bases and the J gene lost 4 bases, with 9 bases spanning the gap. Looked up from germline, CDR1 is MNHEY and CDR2 is SVGAGI. The CDR3 is 14 residues long. The CDR3 reads CASSYSKGAYGYTF. CDR3 nucleotide sequence: TGTGCCAGCAGTTACTCGAAAGGGGCCTATGGCTACACCTTC.

V is TRBV15 and J is TRBJ1-5; tentatively, D is TRBD1 (5 bases). CDR3 length: 14 amino acids. V lost 0 bases, J lost 5 bases, and 8 bases lay in between. Germline V gives CDR1 LNHNV, CDR2 YYDKDF (reference sequence). CDR3 DNA sequence: TGTGCCACCAGCAGAGATCGGGGGTATCAGCCCCAGCATTTT. Encoded protein: CATSRDRGYQPQHF.

The gene calls are TRBV5-1 and TRBJ2-6; a possible D gene is TRBD1 (6 bases). Trimming shortened V by 4 bases and J by 3 bases, and 14 bases separated the two germline ends. The CDR3 consists of 16 residues. CDR1 SGHRS and CDR2 YFSETQ come from the germline V gene. The CDR3 region has the DNA TGCGCCAGCAGCACAACCACAGGGAGTGGGGCCAACGTCCTGACTTTC. Protein sequence: CASSTTTGSGANVLTF.

A few counts support this clone. The chain employs TRBV6-5 and TRBJ2-1, with a tentative D call TRBD1 (6 bases). In germline, CDR1 is MNHEY, CDR2 SVGAGI. The CDR3 loop spans 12 amino acids. Trimming took 7 bases from V and 3 from J, leaving 7 bases between them. The CDR3 loop reads CASTTGYNEQFF. The CDR3, as DNA: TGTGCCAGCACGACAGGCTACAATGAGCAGTTCTTC.

V gene TRBV10-3 combines with J gene TRBJ1-1, with 8 bases identical to TRBD1. The CDR3 is made up of 13 amino acids. After removal of 7 bases from V and 6 bases from J, the junction contained 7 bases not matched to a gene. Germline assignment: CDR1 ENHRY and CDR2 SYGVKD. The CDR3 coding sequence is TGTGCCATCACCCAAACAGGGGGAGCTGAAGCTTTCTTT. This codes for CAITQTGGAEAFF.

This chain links TRBV7-9 with TRBJ1-6, with unresolved D. V lost 4 bases, J lost 10 bases, and 8 bases lay in between. This CDR3 is built from 12 residues. Germline lookup yields CDR1 SEHNR and CDR2 FQNEAQ (reference sequence). The CDR3 region has the DNA TGTGCCAGCAGCTCCCCTAGCTCACCCCTCCACTTT. Protein: CASSSPSSPLHF. Filled out from reference TRBV7-9 and TRBJ1-6, the complete variable domain reads DTGVSQNPRHKITKRGQNVTFRCDPISEHNRLYWYRQTLGQGPEFLTYFQNEAQLEKSRLLSDRFSAERPKGSFSTLEIQRTEQGDSAMYLCASSSPSSPLHFGNGTRLTVT.

The chain couples TRBV5-1 to TRBJ2-7; 9 nucleotides match TRBD1. Germline CDR1 is SGHRS and CDR2 is YFSETQ. V lost 5 bases and J lost 5; bases outside the gene matches: 14. The CDR3 contains 16 residues. In DNA, the CDR3 is TGCGCCAGCAGGCCAACCGGGACAGGGTCCCCCCACGAGCAGTACTTC. Protein product: CASRPTGTGSPHEQYF.

The chain is built from TRBV6-6 and TRBJ2-7; the D is unclear. The CDR3 is 13 amino acids. Germline V gene sequence: CDR1 MNHNY, CDR2 SVGAGI (reference sequence). Trimming cost V 6 bases and J 0 bases, with 9 bases left between them. The CDR3 is CASSPPSSYEQYF. CDR3 sequence (DNA): TGTGCCAGCAGCCCCCCGAGCTCCTACGAGCAGTACTTC.

The V and J genes are TRBV3-1 (or the pseudogene TRBV3-2) and TRBJ1-2; D unclear. V gave up 1 base and J gave up 5 bases, with 5 bases separating them. This CDR3 contains 12 residues. Looked up from germline, CDR1 is LGHDT and CDR2 is YNNKEL (reference sequence). The CDR3 DNA sequence: TGTGCCAGCAGCCAAGGGGCTTATGGCTACACCTTC. Translation: CASSQGAYGYTF.

DNA of the CDR3: TGTGCCAGTAGTATAGATCCTGGGCGCCTGTATTCCGATGAAAAACTGTTTTTT. Translating it yields CASSIDPGRLYSDEKLFF. This chain connects TRBV19 to TRBJ1-4; D unclear. This CDR3 spans 18 amino acids. CDR1 LNHDA and CDR2 SQIVND come from the germline V gene (reference sequence). V gave up 0 bases and J gave up 6 bases, with 20 bases separating them.

The rearrangement links TRBV7-9 to TRBJ1-1; tentative D call: TRBD1 (6 bases). The CDR3 runs to 15 residues. V shed 4 bases and J shed 2 bases, with 14 bases lying between them. CDR1 SEHNR and CDR2 FQNEAQ come from the germline V gene (reference sequence). The CDR3 spells CASSSLQGLNTEAFF. CDR3 bases: TGTGCCAGCAGCTCGTTACAGGGTCTTAACACTGAAGCTTTCTTT.

V gene TRBV7-2 combines with J gene TRBJ1-1; D not resolved. CDR1 and CDR2 (germline): SGHTA, FQGNSA. The CDR3 consists of 14 residues. Between the trimmed V and J ends, which lost 3 bases and 3 bases, there was a span of 11 bases. CDR3 amino acids: CASSFTGRHTEAFF. As DNA, the CDR3 is TGTGCCAGCAGCTTCACGGGTAGGCACACTGAAGCTTTCTTT.

The rearrangement uses TRBV24-1 and TRBJ2-3; the D gene is possibly TRBD2 (5 bases). V lost 6 bases to trimming and J lost 1 base, with 10 bases between them. Looked up from germline, CDR1 is KGHDR and CDR2 is SFDVKD. The CDR3 has 14 residues. The DNA of the CDR3 is TGTGCCACCAGTCAACGGGGAGGCACAGATACGCAGTATTTT. It yields the protein CATSQRGGTDTQYF.

The DNA for the CDR3 is TGTGCCAGCTCACCGGGACAGTCCGCCACTGAAGCTTTCTTT. Amino acids: CASSPGQSATEAFF. The chain carries TRBV18 and TRBJ1-1; 7 bases fit TRBD1. Germline CDR1 KGHSH, CDR2 LQKENI. After removal of 3 bases from V and 4 bases from J, the junction contained 5 bases not matched to a gene. The CDR3 has 14 amino acids.

In its sample, this clone was seen once. The rearrangement uses TRBV5-1 and TRBJ1-1; possible D gene TRBD1, 5 bases. The CDR3 has 17 residues. CDR1 SGHRS and CDR2 YFSETQ come from the germline V gene. Trimming left V 3 bases short and J 0 bases short, with 18 bases between. The CDR3 loop reads CASSSPLSKGLNTEAFF. The CDR3 region has the DNA TGCGCCAGCAGCTCCCCCTTGTCTAAGGGGTTGAACACTGAAGCTTTCTTT.

The rearrangement joins TRBV5-4 to TRBJ1-6; 8 bases are shared with TRBD1. The V and J ends lost 0 bases and 10 bases, in that order; junction bases with no gene match: 9. CDR1 is SGHNT and CDR2 is YYREEE in the germline V gene (reference sequence). The CDR3 spans 16 residues. CDR3 coding DNA: TGTGCCAGCAGCTTGGTTTCAGGGGGCGCTGGGTCACCCCTCCACTTT. Protein product: CASSLVSGGAGSPLHF.

J is TRBJ1-1 and V is TRBV18; no reliable D call. Germline loops: CDR1 KGHSH, CDR2 LQKENI. This CDR3 spans 15 amino acids. The ends were cut back, 3 bases at V and 0 bases at J, with 11 bases in the middle. CDR3: CASSPREGMNTEAFF. The CDR3 nucleotides are TGTGCCAGCTCACCGCGGGAAGGGATGAACACTGAAGCTTTCTTT.

The chain carries TRBV4-3 and TRBJ1-3; the D is unclear. The CDR3 contains 16 residues. Trimming cost V 0 bases and J 0 bases, with 9 bases left between them. Per germline, CDR1 LGHNA and CDR2 YSLEER. CDR3 sequence (DNA): TGCGCCAGCAGCCAAGATACGGGAGGCTCTGGAAACACCATATATTTT. It encodes CASSQDTGGSGNTIYF.

The chain recombines TRBV18 with TRBJ2-7, with D possibly matching TRBD1 (6 bases). The CDR3 totals 17 residues. Germline V CDR1 and CDR2: KGHSH, LQKENI. Trimming shortened V by 2 bases and J by 0 bases, and 17 bases separated the two germline ends. As DNA, the CDR3 is TGTGCCAGCTCACCAACTCTCATGGCAGGGGCCTCCTACGAGCAGTACTTC. Its translation: CASSPTLMAGASYEQYF.

The rearrangement uses TRBV2 and TRBJ2-1; 7 bases fit TRBD2. Unmatched junction bases numbered 5, after V lost 4 bases and J lost 2 bases. The CDR3 is made up of 15 amino acids. CDR1 SNHLY and CDR2 FYNNEI come from the germline V gene. CDR3 in amino acids: CASSGVGRTYNEQFF. CDR3 sequence (DNA): TGTGCCAGCAGTGGTGTCGGGAGGACCTACAATGAGCAGTTCTTC.

DNA for the CDR3: TGTGCCAGCGGGCGGGCTTACGAGCAGTACTTC. Its translation: CASGRAYEQYF. The chain recombines TRBV3-1 (or the pseudogene TRBV3-2) with TRBJ2-7; a weak D match, TRBD2 (5 bases). The V gene's germline CDR1 is LGHDT and CDR2 YNNKEL (reference sequence). Trimming took off 8 bases at V and 4 bases at J, with 9 bases between the two ends. This CDR3 contains 11 residues.

This rearrangement joins TRBV7-2 to TRBJ1-5; D call uncertain. The germline V gene encodes CDR1 SGHTA and CDR2 FQGNSA. Trimming stripped 3 bases from V and 4 bases from J, with 4 bases between. This CDR3 has 12 amino acids. The CDR3 DNA sequence: TGTGCCAGCAGCTTCAGTAATCAGCCCCAGCATTTT. The encoded protein is CASSFSNQPQHF.

The chain couples TRBV7-9 to TRBJ1-1; D is uncertain. The CDR3 has 15 residues. V was shortened by 0 bases and J by 4 bases, with 12 bases between the two germline ends. Germline values: CDR1 SEHNR, CDR2 FQNEAQ (reference sequence). The CDR3 nucleotides are TGTGCCAGCAGCTTAGCTCCCCTCGGGTCCACTGAAGCTTTCTTT. This codes for CASSLAPLGSTEAFF.